This T cell receptor beta chain was recovered during a study of T cell responses to AZD1222 COVID-19 vaccine. V lost 8 bases and J lost 4, with 15 bases in between. The CDR3 is made up of 14 amino acids. Germline CDR1 and CDR2: MDHEN and SYDVKM. Libraries were prepared by immunoSEQ multiplex PCR; TCRdb keeps only in-frame clonotypes and omits some of them. The table lists about 120,000 clones, around nine tenths of them singletons. This clone was observed once. The chain links TRBV28 to TRBJ1-5; TRBD1 is a possible D gene (5 bases). The material was peripheral blood, obtained on day 0 of AZD1222 vaccination. The TCR originated in an adult in good health. In DNA form, the CDR3 reads TGTGCCAGCCTCCCCCCGGGACCAAATCAGCCCCAGCATTTT. Residues: CASLPPGPNQPQHF.